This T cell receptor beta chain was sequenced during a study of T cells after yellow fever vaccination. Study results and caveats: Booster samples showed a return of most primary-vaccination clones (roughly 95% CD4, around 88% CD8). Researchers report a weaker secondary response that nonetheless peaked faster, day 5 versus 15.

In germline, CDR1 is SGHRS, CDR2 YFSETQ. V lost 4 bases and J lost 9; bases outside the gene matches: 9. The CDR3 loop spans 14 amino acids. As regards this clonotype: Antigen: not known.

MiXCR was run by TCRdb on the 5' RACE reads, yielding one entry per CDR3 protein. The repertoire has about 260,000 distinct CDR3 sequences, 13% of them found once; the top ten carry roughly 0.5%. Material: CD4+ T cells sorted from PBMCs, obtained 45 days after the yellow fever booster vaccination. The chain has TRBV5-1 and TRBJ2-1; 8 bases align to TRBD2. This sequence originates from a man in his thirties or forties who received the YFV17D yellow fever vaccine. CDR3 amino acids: CASSPGRASSEQFF. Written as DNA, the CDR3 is TGCGCCAGCAGCCCCGGGAGGGCCAGTAGTGAGCAGTTCTTC. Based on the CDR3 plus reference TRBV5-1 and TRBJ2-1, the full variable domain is KAGVTQTPRYLIKTRGQQVTLSCSPISGHRSVSWYQQTPGQGLQFLFEYFSETQRNKGNFPGRFSGRQFSNSRSEMNVSTLELGDSALYLCASSPGRASSEQFFGPGTRLTVL.